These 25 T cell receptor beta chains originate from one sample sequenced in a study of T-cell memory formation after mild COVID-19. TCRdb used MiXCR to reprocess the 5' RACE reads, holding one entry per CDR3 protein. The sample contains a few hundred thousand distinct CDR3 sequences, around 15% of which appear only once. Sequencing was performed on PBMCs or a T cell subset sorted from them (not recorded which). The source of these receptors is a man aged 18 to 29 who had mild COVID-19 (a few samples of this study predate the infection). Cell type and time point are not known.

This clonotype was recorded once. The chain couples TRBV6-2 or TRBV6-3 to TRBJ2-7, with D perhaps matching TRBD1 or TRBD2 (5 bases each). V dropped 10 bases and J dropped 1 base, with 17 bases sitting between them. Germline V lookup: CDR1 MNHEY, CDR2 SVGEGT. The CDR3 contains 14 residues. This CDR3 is CATSGTRRSYEQYV. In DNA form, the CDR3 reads TGTGCCACCTCCGGGACCCGACGTTCCTACGAGCAGTACGTC.

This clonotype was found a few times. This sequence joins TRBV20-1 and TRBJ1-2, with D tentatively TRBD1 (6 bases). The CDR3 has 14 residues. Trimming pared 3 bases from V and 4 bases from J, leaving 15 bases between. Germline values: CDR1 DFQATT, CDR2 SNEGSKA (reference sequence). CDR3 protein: CSASTKTGIYGYTF. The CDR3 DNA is TGCAGTGCTAGTACAAAAACAGGGATCTATGGCTACACCTTC.

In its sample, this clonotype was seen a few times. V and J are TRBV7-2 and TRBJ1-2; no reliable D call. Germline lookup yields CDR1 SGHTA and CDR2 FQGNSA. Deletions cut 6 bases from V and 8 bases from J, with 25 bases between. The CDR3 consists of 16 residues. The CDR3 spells CASRPPLVDLGGGYTF. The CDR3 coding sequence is TGTGCCAGCAGACCCCCCCTGGTCGATCTCGGCGGGGGCTACACCTTC. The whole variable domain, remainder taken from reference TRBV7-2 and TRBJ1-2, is GAGVSQSPSNKVTEKGKDVELRCDPISGHTALYWYRQSLGQGLEFLIYFQGNSAPDKSGLPSDRFSAERTGGSVSTLTIQRTQQEDSAVYLCASRPPLVDLGGGYTFGSGTRLTVV.

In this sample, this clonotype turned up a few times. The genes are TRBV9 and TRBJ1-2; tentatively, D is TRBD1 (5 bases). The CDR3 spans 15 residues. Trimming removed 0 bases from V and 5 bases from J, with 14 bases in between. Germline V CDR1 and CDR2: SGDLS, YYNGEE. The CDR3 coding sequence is TGTGCCAGCAGCGTAGATCCTTCGGCAGGGTATGGCTACACCTTC. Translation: CASSVDPSAGYGYTF.

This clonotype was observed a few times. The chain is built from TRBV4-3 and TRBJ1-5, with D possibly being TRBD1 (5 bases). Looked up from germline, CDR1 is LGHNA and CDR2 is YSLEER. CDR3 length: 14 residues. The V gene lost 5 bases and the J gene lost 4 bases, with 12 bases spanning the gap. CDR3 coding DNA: TGCGCCAGCAGCAGAGACAGTTGGAATCAGCCCCAGCATTTT. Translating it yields CASSRDSWNQPQHF.

DNA for the CDR3: TGCGCCAGCAGCTTTTCGCCTGCAACTAATGAAAAACTGTTTTTT. Translated, it gives CASSFSPATNEKLFF. The chain employs TRBV5-1 and TRBJ1-4; D call uncertain. Germline CDR1 SGHRS, CDR2 YFSETQ. This CDR3 region has 15 residues. Between the trimmed V and J ends, which lost 2 bases and 0 bases, there was a span of 8 bases.

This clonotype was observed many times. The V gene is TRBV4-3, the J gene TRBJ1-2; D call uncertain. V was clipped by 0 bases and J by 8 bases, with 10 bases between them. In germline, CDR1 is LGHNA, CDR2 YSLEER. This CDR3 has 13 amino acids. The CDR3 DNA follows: TGCGCCAGCAGCCAAGATCGGGGAAGAGGCTACACCTTC. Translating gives CASSQDRGRGYTF.

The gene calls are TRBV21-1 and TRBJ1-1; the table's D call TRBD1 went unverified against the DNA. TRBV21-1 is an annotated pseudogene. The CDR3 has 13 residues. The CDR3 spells CASTPERGTEAFF. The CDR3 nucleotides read TGTGCCAGCACCCCAGAAAGGGGGACTGAAGCTTTCTTT.

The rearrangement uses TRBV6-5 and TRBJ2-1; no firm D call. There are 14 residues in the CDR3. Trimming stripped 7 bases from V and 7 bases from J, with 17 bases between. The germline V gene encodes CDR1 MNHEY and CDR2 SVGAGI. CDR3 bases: TGTGCCAGCATGAAAGGGTCTATTCAGAATGAGCAGTTCTTC. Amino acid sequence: CASMKGSIQNEQFF.

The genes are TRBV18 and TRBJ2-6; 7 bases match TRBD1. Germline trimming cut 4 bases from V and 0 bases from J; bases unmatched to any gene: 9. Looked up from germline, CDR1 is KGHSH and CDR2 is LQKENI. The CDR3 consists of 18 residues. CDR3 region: CASSLRDRAISGANVLTF. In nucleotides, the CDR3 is TGTGCCAGCTCACTACGGGACAGAGCAATCTCTGGGGCCAACGTCCTGACTTTC.

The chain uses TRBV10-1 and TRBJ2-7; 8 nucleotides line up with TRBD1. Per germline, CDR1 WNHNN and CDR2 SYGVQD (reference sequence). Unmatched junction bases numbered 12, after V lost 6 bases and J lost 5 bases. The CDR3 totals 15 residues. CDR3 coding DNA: TGCGCCAGCAGCCCCGGGCAGGGGGCTTCCCACGAGCAGTACTTC. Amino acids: CASSPGQGASHEQYF.

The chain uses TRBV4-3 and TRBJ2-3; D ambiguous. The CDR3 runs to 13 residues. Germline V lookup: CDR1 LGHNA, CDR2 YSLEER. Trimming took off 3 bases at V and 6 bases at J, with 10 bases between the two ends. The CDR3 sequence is CASSQTISDTQYF. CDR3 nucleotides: TGCGCCAGCAGCCAGACCATAAGCGATACGCAGTATTTT.

CDR3 DNA: TGTGCCAGCTCACCACCGGCCAGGGCTACGTATACTGAAGCTTTCTTT. Its protein product is CASSPPARATYTEAFF. This rearrangement joins TRBV18 to TRBJ1-1; D is perhaps TRBD1 (5 bases). CDR1 is KGHSH, CDR2 LQKENI, per germline. V lost 0 bases to trimming and J lost 5 bases, with 16 bases between them. The CDR3 runs to 16 residues.

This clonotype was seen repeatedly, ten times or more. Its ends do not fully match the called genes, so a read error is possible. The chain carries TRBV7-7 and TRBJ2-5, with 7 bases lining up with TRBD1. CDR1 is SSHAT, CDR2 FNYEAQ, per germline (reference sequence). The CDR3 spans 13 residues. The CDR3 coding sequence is TGTGCTAGCAGCCTCGACAGGGCGGAGACCCAGTACTTC. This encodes CASSLDRAETQYF.

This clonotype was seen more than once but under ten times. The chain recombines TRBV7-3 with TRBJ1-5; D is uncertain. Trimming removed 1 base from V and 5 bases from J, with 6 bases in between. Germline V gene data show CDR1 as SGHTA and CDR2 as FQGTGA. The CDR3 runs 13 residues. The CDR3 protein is CASSLRWDQPQHF. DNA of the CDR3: TGTGCCAGCAGCTTAAGGTGGGATCAGCCCCAGCATTTT.

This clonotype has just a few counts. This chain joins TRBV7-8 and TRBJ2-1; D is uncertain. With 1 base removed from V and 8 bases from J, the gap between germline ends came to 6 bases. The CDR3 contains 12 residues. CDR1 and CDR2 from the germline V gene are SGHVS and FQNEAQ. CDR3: CASSLDIDEQFF. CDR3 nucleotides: TGTGCCAGCAGCTTAGATATCGATGAGCAGTTCTTC.

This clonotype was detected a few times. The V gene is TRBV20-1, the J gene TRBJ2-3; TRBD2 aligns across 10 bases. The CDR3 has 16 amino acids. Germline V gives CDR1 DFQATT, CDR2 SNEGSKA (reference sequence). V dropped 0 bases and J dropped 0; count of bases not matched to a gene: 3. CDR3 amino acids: CSARDPAGGSTDTQYF. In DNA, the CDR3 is TGCAGTGCTAGAGATCCAGCGGGGGGGAGCACAGATACGCAGTATTTT.

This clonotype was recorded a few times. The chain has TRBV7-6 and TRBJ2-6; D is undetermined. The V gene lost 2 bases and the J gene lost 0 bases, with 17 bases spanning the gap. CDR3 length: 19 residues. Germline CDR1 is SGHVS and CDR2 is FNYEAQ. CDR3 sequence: CASSLRLAAGSSGANVLTF. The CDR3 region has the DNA TGTGCCAGCAGCTTAAGGTTGGCAGCCGGCAGCTCTGGGGCCAACGTCCTGACTTTC.

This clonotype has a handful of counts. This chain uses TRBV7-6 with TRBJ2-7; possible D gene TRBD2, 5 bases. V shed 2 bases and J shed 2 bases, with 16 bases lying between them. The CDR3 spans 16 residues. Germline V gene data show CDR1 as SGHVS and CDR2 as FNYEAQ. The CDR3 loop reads CASSLQGLGSAYEQYF. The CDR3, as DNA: TGTGCCAGCAGCTTACAAGGGCTAGGGAGTGCCTACGAGCAGTACTTC.

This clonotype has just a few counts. CDR3 sequence (DNA): TGCGCCAGCAGCCTCGGGTTGGACAGGAACCCCTACGAGCAGTACTTC. This sequence encodes CASSLGLDRNPYEQYF. This chain uses TRBV5-1 with TRBJ2-7, with 7 bases aligning to TRBD1. Germline V gene sequence: CDR1 SGHRS, CDR2 YFSETQ. V was pared by 4 bases and J by 2 bases, with 12 bases of the junction left unmatched. The CDR3 loop spans 16 amino acids.

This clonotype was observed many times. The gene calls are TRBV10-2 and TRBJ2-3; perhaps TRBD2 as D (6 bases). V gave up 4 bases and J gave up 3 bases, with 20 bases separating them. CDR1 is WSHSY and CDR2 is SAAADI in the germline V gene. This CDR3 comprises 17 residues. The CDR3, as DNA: TGCGCCAGCAGTGGTTACTGGGCTGGTGGGAGGACAGATACGCAGTATTTT. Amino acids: CASSGYWAGGRTDTQYF.

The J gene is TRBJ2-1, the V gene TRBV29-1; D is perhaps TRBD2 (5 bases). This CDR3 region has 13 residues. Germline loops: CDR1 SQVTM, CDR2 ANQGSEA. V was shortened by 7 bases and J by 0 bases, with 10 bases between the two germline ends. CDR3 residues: CSARGFSYNEQFF. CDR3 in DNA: TGCAGCGCTCGGGGATTCTCCTACAATGAGCAGTTCTTC.

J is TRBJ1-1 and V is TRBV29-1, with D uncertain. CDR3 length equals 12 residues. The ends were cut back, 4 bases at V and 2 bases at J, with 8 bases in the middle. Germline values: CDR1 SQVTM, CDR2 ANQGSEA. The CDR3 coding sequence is TGCAGCGTTGGGCAACCCAACACTGAAGCTTTCTTT. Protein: CSVGQPNTEAFF.

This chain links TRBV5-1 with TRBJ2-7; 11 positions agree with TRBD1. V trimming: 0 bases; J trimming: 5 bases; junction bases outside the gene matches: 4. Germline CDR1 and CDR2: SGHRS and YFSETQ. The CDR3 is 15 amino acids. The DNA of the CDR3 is TGCGCCAGCAGCTTGGCCGGGACAGGGGGGGACGAGCAGTACTTC. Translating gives CASSLAGTGGDEQYF.

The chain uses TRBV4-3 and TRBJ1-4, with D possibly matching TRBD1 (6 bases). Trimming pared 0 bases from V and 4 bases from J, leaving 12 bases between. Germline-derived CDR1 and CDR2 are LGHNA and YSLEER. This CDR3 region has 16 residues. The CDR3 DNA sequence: TGCGCCAGCAGCCAAGATGGGACACCTTATAATGAAAAACTGTTTTTT. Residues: CASSQDGTPYNEKLFF.